The T cell receptor beta chain under discussion was sequenced for a study of cytomegalovirus exposure and HLA in healthy donors. Study outcomes and limitations: Cytomegalovirus-associated TCR beta chains were listed, numbering around 150. Later on, an analysis tied 15,000 to 20,000 TCR beta sequences to HLA alleles at 0.05 false discovery rate. The later analysis indicated that the majority of CMV-associated TCR beta chains appeared HLA-restricted.

To note about this clone: The antigen is undetermined.

The primer mix had 60 Vbeta and 13 Jbeta primers. Libraries were prepared by immunoSEQ multiplex PCR; TCRdb keeps only in-frame clonotypes and omits some of them. Its listing shows 150,000 to 200,000 clones. Germline V gene sequence: CDR1 LGHNA, CDR2 YNFKEQ. This CDR3 region has 15 residues. V lost 1 base, J lost 8 bases, and 17 bases lay in between. This sequence joins TRBV4-2 and TRBJ1-2; the D gene is possibly TRBD1 (5 bases). This clonotype was sampled from a young woman in good health and CMV-seropositive. What was sequenced was PBMCs. This chain's CDR3 is CASSQVTEIRGGYTF. CDR3 coding DNA: TGTGCCAGCAGCCAAGTGACAGAAATACGGGGGGGCTACACCTTC.